The sequence of this T cell receptor beta chain was determined in a study of blood T cell repertoires in COVID-19. The protocol was immunoSEQ multiplex PCR, while the TCRdb copy is restricted to in-frame clones and leaves out a portion. The sample shows roughly 130,000 clones, 75% to 90% of them seen only once. CDR1 is MDHEN and CDR2 is SYDVKM in the germline V gene. V lost 8 bases and J lost 5; bases outside the gene matches: 12. The CDR3 covers 15 residues. Source material: peripheral blood. The chain recombines TRBV28 with TRBJ1-2; 9 bases match TRBD1. The origin of this receptor is a man aged 55-75 years with active or convalescent COVID-19. The DNA for the CDR3 is TGTGCCAGCCGCTTACGGGACAGGGAAGCATATGGCTACACCTTC. This codes for CASRLRDREAYGYTF.